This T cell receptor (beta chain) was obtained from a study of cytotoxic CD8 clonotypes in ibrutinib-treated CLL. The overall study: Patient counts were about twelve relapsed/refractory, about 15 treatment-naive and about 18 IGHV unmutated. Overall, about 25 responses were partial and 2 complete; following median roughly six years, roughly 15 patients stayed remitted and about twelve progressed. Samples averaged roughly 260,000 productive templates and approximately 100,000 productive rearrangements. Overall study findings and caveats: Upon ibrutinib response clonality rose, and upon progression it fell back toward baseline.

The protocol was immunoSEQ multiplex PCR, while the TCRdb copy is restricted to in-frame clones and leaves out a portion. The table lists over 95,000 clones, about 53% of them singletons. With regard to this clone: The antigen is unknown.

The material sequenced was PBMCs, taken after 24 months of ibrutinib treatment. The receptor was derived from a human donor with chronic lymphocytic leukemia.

CDR3 sequence (DNA): TGTGCCTGGAGTGTAGGGCTAGCGGGGGAAGAGACCCAGTACTTC. This gives the protein CAWSVGLAGEETQYF. The V call is TRBV30, the J call TRBJ2-5; TRBD2 agrees at 10 bases. In germline, CDR1 is GTSNPN, CDR2 SVGIG (reference sequence). V shed 0 bases and J 3 bases; nucleotides not matched to a gene: 4. CDR3 size: 15 residues.